Many counts were recorded for the clone carrying this T cell receptor beta chain. This entry is derived from a study of CD8 T cells in ankylosing spondylitis. TCRdb re-derived calls from the 5' RACE reads in MiXCR, one entry per CDR3 protein. The data show 210,000 or so distinct CDR3 sequences, 20% to 30% seen once. The CDR3 contains 14 residues. Germline V gene data show CDR1 as SGHNT and CDR2 as YENEEA. V dropped 5 bases and J dropped 5 bases, with 13 bases sitting between them. V is TRBV11-3 and J is TRBJ2-1, with D perhaps TRBD2 (6 bases). The clonotype was recovered from a male donor with ankylosing spondylitis or in good health (not recorded which). Material for sequencing was blood, either unsorted or a sorted T cell fraction (not recorded which). As DNA, the CDR3 is TGTGCCAGCAGCCCAGGGCGGGAAGACAATGAGCAGTTCTTC. Protein product: CASSPGREDNEQFF.